The 12 T cell receptor beta chains listed next were all sequenced from one sample in a study of immune evolution from preneoplasia to lung adenocarcinoma. Generated by immunoSEQ multiplex PCR, the TCRdb table keeps only in-frame clones and is missing some. The table lists 14,000 or so clones, roughly 87% of them singletons, with around 2.9% in the top ten. The specimen sequenced was FFPE lung adenocarcinoma in situ tissue. These receptors were collected from a donor aged 70 or older with lung adenocarcinoma.

The rearrangement links TRBV6-1 to TRBJ2-5; D remains unclear. The CDR3 totals 12 residues. Germline V gives CDR1 MNHNS, CDR2 SASEGT. V shed 4 bases and J shed 5 bases, with 8 bases lying between them. In DNA, the CDR3 is TGTGCCAGCAGTGTCGTGGGGGAGACCCAGTACTTC. It yields the protein CASSVVGETQYF.

The chain uses TRBV7-9 and TRBJ2-7, with 15 bases matching TRBD2. This CDR3 region has 16 residues. V trimming: 4 bases; J trimming: 4 bases; junction bases outside the gene matches: 5. The germline CDR1 and CDR2 sequences are SEHNR and FQNEAQ (reference sequence). This CDR3 reads CASSSWTSGREYEQYF. CDR3 DNA: TGTGCCAGCAGCTCTTGGACTAGCGGGAGGGAATACGAGCAGTACTTC. Full variable domain (outside the CDR3, taken from reference TRBV7-9 and TRBJ2-7): DTGVSQNPRHKITKRGQNVTFRCDPISEHNRLYWYRQTLGQGPEFLTYFQNEAQLEKSRLLSDRFSAERPKGSFSTLEIQRTEQGDSAMYLCASSSWTSGREYEQYFGPGTRLTVT.

This clone appeared once. The chain links TRBV5-6 to TRBJ1-5; no firm D call. The V gene's germline CDR1 is SGHDT and CDR2 YYEEEE. The CDR3 contains 15 residues. V lost 0 bases and J lost 5, with 12 bases in between. CDR3 coding DNA: TGTGCCAGCAGCTTGGCCGCCGGGCGGGATCAGCCCCAGCATTTT. Translation: CASSLAAGRDQPQHF.

The count of this clone is one. The chain joins TRBV6-5 to TRBJ2-1, with no clear D. The germline V and J ends were trimmed by 0 bases and 7 bases, with 7 bases remaining between them. Germline V gene data show CDR1 as MNHEY and CDR2 as SVGAGI. The CDR3 has 13 amino acids. CDR3 loop: CASSYSMENEQFF. CDR3 in DNA: TGTGCCAGCAGTTACTCGATGGAAAATGAGCAGTTCTTC.

The V and J genes are TRBV28 and TRBJ2-1, with D tentatively TRBD1 or TRBD2 (6 bases each). Germline CDR1 is MDHEN and CDR2 is SYDVKM. Trimming pared 1 base from V and 14 bases from J, leaving 18 bases between. There are 14 residues in the CDR3. The CDR3 loop is CASSLSPGDRSEFF. The CDR3 coding sequence is TGTGCCAGCAGTTTATCCCCGGGAGACAGGAGTGAGTTCTTC.

This clone appeared a single time. The CDR3 region is CASSLGTNNEQFF. CDR3 sequence (DNA): TGTGCCAGCAGCCTCGGGACTAACAATGAGCAGTTCTTC. V gene TRBV7-2 combines with J gene TRBJ2-1; 7 positions agree with TRBD2. CDR1 and CDR2 (germline): SGHTA, FQGNSA. V was pared by 5 bases and J by 5 bases, with 3 bases of the junction left unmatched. The CDR3 is 13 residues long.

The V and J genes are TRBV6-1 and TRBJ2-5; 10 positions agree with TRBD2. Germline CDR1 and CDR2: MNHNS and SASEGT. The CDR3 has 15 residues. Trimming took 2 bases from V and 0 from J; bases not matched to a gene: 0. For the CDR3, the DNA is TGTGCCAGCAGTGAACTAGCGGGAGACCAAGAGACCCAGTACTTC. Its protein is CASSELAGDQETQYF.

This clone was counted once. The chain uses TRBV25-1 and TRBJ2-1; 13 nucleotides match TRBD2. Per germline, CDR1 MGHDK and CDR2 SYGVNS. V was clipped by 7 bases and J by 9 bases; unmatched bases: 6. The CDR3 has 14 amino acids. CDR3 in DNA: TGTGCCAGCACCGGGACTAGCGGGAAAGGTGAGCAGTTCTTC. The encoded protein is CASTGTSGKGEQFF.

This chain joins TRBV13 and TRBJ2-7, with D tentatively TRBD1 or TRBD2 (5 bases each). The V gene lost 3 bases and the J gene lost 0 bases, with 9 bases spanning the gap. The CDR3 consists of 14 residues. Germline loops: CDR1 PRHDT, CDR2 FYEKMQ (reference sequence). CDR3 sequence reads: CASSLGRVSYEQYF. CDR3 nucleotide sequence: TGTGCCAGCAGCTTGGGACGGGTCTCCTACGAGCAGTACTTC.

J is TRBJ2-2 and V is TRBV5-4, with D hard to call. V lost 1 base, J lost 7 bases, and 5 bases lay in between. Germline V gives CDR1 SGHNT, CDR2 YYREEE (reference sequence). CDR3 length: 12 amino acids. CDR3 region: CASSLRVGELFF. The CDR3 nucleotides read TGTGCCAGCAGCTTGAGGGTCGGGGAGCTGTTTTTT.

The chain links TRBV30 to TRBJ2-2; D gene ambiguous. Germline CDR1 is GTSNPN and CDR2 is SVGIG (reference sequence). V was clipped by 1 base and J by 2 bases, with 8 bases between them. The CDR3 totals 14 residues. The CDR3 coding sequence is TGTGCCTGGAGTGGGCGGAGAAACACCGGGGAGCTGTTTTTT. This encodes CAWSGRRNTGELFF.

The chain couples TRBV18 to TRBJ1-1, with unresolved D. The V gene lost 3 bases and the J gene lost 6 bases, with 11 bases spanning the gap. The CDR3 is 13 residues long. The germline V gene encodes CDR1 KGHSH and CDR2 LQKENI. The CDR3 is CASSPIADSEAFF. The CDR3 nucleotides are TGTGCCAGCTCACCGATTGCTGATTCTGAAGCTTTCTTT.